The T cell receptor (beta chain) described here comes from a study of long-term antiretroviral therapy in people with HIV. Study-wide results and limits: Blood, drawn from about 2004 to 2018, may reflect older ART regimens. ART was followed by higher diversity that remained below transplant donor controls.

The assay used was immunoSEQ (version v3.0), run at survey level. Sequencing was performed with immunoSEQ multiplex PCR; in TCRdb, only in-frame clones are kept and a portion is missing. The sample carries fewer than 45,000 clones, 90% to 95% recorded once. Roughly 0.85-10 million cryopreserved PBMC were held in samples before DNA extraction. The V and J ends lost 5 bases and 7 bases respectively, with 12 bases between them. Germline V gene lookup returns CDR1 SGHAT and CDR2 FQNNGV. This CDR3 spans 14 amino acids. This clone was counted a single time. The antigen remains undetermined. The chain is built from TRBV11-2 and TRBJ1-6; D gene unclear. The sample was unsorted PBMCs, taken 3.7 years after starting antiretroviral therapy. The TCR was taken from a woman aged 45 to 65 with HIV. The CDR3 bases are TGTGCCAGCAGCCCGGTGGCCGGCAATTCACCCCTCCACTTT. Translated: CASSPVAGNSPLHF.